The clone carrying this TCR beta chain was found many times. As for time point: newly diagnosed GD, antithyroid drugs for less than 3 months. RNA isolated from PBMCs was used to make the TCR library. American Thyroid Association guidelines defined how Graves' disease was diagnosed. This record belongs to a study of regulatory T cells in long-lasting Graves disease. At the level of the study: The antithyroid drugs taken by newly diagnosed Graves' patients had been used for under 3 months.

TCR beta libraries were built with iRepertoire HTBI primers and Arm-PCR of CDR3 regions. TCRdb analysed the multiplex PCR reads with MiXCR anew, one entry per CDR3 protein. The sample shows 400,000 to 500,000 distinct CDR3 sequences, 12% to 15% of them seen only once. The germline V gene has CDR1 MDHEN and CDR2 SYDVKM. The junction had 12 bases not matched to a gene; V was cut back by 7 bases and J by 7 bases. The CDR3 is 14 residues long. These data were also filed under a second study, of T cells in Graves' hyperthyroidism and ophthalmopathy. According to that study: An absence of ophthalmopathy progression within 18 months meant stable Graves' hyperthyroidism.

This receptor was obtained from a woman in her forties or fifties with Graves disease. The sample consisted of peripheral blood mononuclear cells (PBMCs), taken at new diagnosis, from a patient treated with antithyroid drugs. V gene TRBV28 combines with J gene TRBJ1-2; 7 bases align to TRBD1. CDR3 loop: CASTRPGGVGGYTF. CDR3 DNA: TGTGCCAGCACACGGCCAGGGGGAGTGGGTGGCTACACCTTC.